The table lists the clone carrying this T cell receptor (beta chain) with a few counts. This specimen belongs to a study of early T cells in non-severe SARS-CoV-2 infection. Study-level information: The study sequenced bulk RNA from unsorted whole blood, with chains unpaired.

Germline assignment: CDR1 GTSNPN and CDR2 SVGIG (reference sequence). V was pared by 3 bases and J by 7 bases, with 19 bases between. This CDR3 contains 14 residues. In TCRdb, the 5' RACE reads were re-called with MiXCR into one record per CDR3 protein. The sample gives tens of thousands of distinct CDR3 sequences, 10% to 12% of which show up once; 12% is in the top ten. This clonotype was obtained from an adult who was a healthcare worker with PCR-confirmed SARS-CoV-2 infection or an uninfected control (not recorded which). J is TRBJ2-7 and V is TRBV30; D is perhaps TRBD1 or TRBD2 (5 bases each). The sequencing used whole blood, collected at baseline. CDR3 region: CAWSDHSGPSEQYF. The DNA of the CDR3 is TGTGCCTGGAGCGACCACTCGGGACCCTCGGAGCAGTACTTC.